This T cell receptor (beta chain) was observed in a study of OX40 agonist ivuxolimab in advanced cancers. Sequenced by immunoSEQ multiplex PCR; TCRdb stores in-frame clones only, minus some. The table has about 77,000 clones, roughly 87% seen once. The CDR3 sequence is 14 residues long. The clonotype comes from an adult with an advanced solid tumor such as melanoma, head and neck, liver or kidney cancer. This specimen consisted of CD4+ or CD8+ T cells sorted from blood, obtained in a trial of the OX40 agonist ivuxolimab. This chain connects TRBV21-1 to TRBJ2-7; no check of the table's D call, TRBD1, against the DNA was made. TRBV21-1 is an annotated pseudogene. In DNA, the CDR3 is TGTGCCATCACGTGGACAGGGATAAACTACGAGCAGTACTTC. This sequence encodes CAITWTGINYEQYF.